This TCR beta chain was identified during a study of patients and donors after allogeneic stem cell transplantation. There are a few counts of this clonotype. TCRdb re-analysed the RT-PCR reads in MiXCR, keeping a single row per CDR3 protein. The sample yields about a million distinct CDR3 sequences, around 17% seen once. Material for sequencing was blood, either unsorted or a sorted T cell fraction (not recorded which). This clonotype was obtained from a human donor who was either an allogeneic HSCT recipient or a stem cell or donor lymphocyte infusion donor (not recorded which). It is not recorded whose cells these are; they may come from a transplant donor.

CDR3 coding DNA: TGCAGTGCTAGAGCCAGCGGGGGCGGTCGTCTTGAAGCTTTCTTT. Its translation is CSARASGGGRLEAFF. The chain recombines TRBV20-1 with TRBJ1-1, with TRBD1 as a possible D gene (6 bases). V lost 1 base and J 7 bases, leaving 19 bases between the germline ends. CDR1 and CDR2 (germline): DFQATT, SNEGSKA (reference sequence). CDR3 length: 15 amino acids.